This T cell receptor (beta chain) appears in the sequencing data of a study of cytomegalovirus exposure and HLA in healthy donors. General study results and limits: 16,951 TCR beta sequences were associated with HLA alleles at 0.05 false discovery rate in a later analysis.

13 Jbeta primers and 60 Vbeta primers were used for the PCR. Clones were read by immunoSEQ multiplex PCR, and TCRdb kept only the in-frame ones, dropping some. Of 140,000 to 150,000 clones detected, around 75% appear once; the ten largest clones hold approximately 1.6%. Of note for this clone: Its specificity is unknown.

Germline CDR1 is SGHDT and CDR2 is YYEEEE. The length of the CDR3 is 15 residues. The ends were cut back, 4 bases at V and 3 bases at J, with 17 bases in the middle. The chain combines TRBV5-6 with TRBJ2-7; tentative D call: TRBD1 (6 bases). The sample was PBMCs. The clonotype comes from a middle-aged woman in good health and CMV-seronegative. CDR3 coding DNA: TGTGCCAGCAGCCTCCCCGGACAGTTCTTCTACGAGCAGTACTTC. Protein sequence: CASSLPGQFFYEQYF.